This T cell receptor beta chain was obtained from a study of CD8 T cells in ankylosing spondylitis. Remarks on this clonotype: Its antigen is not known.

General observations from the study: Blood of patients with ankylosing spondylitis appeared to be characterized by a TCR beta motif of several highly homologous variants. Clones that were linked to disease were CD8+ and were relatively rare in peripheral blood. Disease-associated clones were reportedly significantly overrepresented in matched ankylosing spondylitis synovial fluid.

Germline V lookup: CDR1 KGHSH, CDR2 LQKENI. This CDR3 comprises 13 residues. V was clipped by 8 bases and J by 2 bases, with 13 bases between them. For TCR beta, libraries came from quantitative 5'-RACE with molecular barcodes. TCRdb ran MiXCR on the 5' RACE reads and lists one entry per CDR3 protein. The sample contains 700,000 to 1,000,000 distinct CDR3 sequences, 12% of which appear only once. The sequencing input was blood, either unsorted or a sorted T cell fraction (not recorded which). This rearrangement joins TRBV18 to TRBJ2-7; possibly TRBD2 for D (5 bases). The sequence was collected from a male donor with ankylosing spondylitis. In DNA form, the CDR3 reads TGTGCCAGCGGACCCGGGATCACCTACGAGCAGTACTTC. This encodes CASGPGITYEQYF.